This TCR beta chain was observed in a study of shared clonotypes between healthy human individuals. Genomic DNA of unsorted samples came from roughly 90 million PBMCs. CDR1 and CDR2 from the germline V gene are SGHDT and YYEEEE. This CDR3 comprises 16 residues. V was pared by 4 bases and J by 5 bases, with 11 bases of the junction left unmatched. Study results and caveats: Blood alone was sampled, and tissue repertoires likely differ. An effect of sequencing depth on clonotype sharing among donors was expected.

The sample holds one count of this clone. The target antigen is unknown. Original analysis: For the immunoSEQ data, sequences were junction-only without quality scores, so filtering differed. Clones were read by immunoSEQ multiplex PCR, and TCRdb kept only the in-frame ones, dropping some. The DNA gave D and trimming, while V, J and clone size come from that table. The sample carries fewer than 600,000 clones, roughly 79% recorded once. The chain recombines TRBV5-6 with TRBJ2-5; 10 nucleotides align to TRBD2. This clonotype was sampled from a woman aged 40-49 years in good health. Some clones in this sample may be carry-over from other donors' samples. Input material: PBMCs. The CDR3 spells CASSPRAGGPGETQYF. DNA of the CDR3: TGTGCCAGCAGCCCCCGAGCGGGAGGGCCAGGTGAGACCCAGTACTTC.